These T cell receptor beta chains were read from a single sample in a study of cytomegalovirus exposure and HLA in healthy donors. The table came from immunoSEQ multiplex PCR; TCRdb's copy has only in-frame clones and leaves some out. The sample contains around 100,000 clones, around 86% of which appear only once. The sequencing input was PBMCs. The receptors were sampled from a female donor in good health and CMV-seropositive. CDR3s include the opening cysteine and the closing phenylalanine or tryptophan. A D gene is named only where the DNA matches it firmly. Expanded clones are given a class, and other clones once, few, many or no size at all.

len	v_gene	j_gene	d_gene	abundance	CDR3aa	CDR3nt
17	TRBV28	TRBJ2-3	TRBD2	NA	CASSFLVLAALGDTQYF	TGTGCCAGCAGTTTCCTGGTCCTAGCGGCATTGGGGGATACGCAGTATTTT
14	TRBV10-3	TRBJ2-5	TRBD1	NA	CAISRDRVQETQYF	TGTGCCATCAGCCGGGACAGGGTACAAGAGACCCAGTACTTC
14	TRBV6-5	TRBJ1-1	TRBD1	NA	CASSFAGGPSEAFF	TGTGCCAGCAGTTTCGCAGGGGGACCCAGTGAAGCTTTCTTT
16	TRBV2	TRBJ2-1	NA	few	CASIRGLPNPYNEQFF	TGTGCCAGCATCCGAGGGCTCCCAAACCCCTACAATGAGCAGTTCTTC
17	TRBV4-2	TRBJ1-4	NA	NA	CASSPHQASATNEKLFF	TGTGCCAGCAGCCCTCACCAAGCCAGCGCAACTAATGAAAAACTGTTTTTT
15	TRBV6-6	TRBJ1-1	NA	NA	CASSYSGTGNTEAFF	TGTGCCAGCAGTTACTCGGGTACAGGAAACACTGAAGCTTTCTTT
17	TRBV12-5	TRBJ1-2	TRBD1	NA	CASGLAGQGALGYGYTF	TGTGCTAGTGGTTTGGCCGGACAGGGGGCGTTGGGGTATGGCTACACCTTC
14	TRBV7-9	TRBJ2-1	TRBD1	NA	CASSLDRETDEQFF	TGTGCCAGCAGCTTGGACAGGGAGACAGATGAGCAGTTCTTC
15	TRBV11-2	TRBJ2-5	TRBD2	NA	CASSPLRGGQETQYF	TGTGCCAGCAGCCCACTCCGGGGGGGCCAAGAGACCCAGTACTTC
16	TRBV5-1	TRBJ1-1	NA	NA	CASSPTMGGGNTEAFF	TGCGCCAGCAGCCCGACAATGGGGGGAGGCAACACTGAAGCTTTCTTT
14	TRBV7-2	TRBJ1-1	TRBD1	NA	CASSLRQGVTEAFF	TGTGCCAGCAGCTTGAGACAGGGCGTAACTGAAGCTTTCTTT
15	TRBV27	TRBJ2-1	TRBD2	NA	CASRSGGADYNEQFF	TGTGCCAGCAGGAGCGGGGGGGCCGACTACAATGAGCAGTTCTTC
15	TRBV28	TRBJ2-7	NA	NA	CASKQLVQYDYEQYF	TGTGCCAGCAAACAACTAGTTCAGTACGACTACGAGCAGTACTTC
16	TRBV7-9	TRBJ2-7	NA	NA	CSSRSGRPGSSYEQYF	TGTTCCAGCAGATCAGGCCGTCCCGGGAGCTCCTACGAGCAGTACTTC
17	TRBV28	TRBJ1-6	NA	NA	CASSLPNPGQNNSPLHF	TGTGCCAGCAGTCTCCCGAATCCGGGACAAAATAATTCACCCCTCCACTTT
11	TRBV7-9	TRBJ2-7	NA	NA	CASSLTQGQYF	TGTGCCAGCAGCTTAACTCAGGGCCAGTACTTC
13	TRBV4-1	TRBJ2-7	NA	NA	CASSLGQNGEQYF	TGCGCCAGCAGCCTCGGACAAAACGGGGAGCAGTACTTC
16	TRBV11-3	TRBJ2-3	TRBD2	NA	CASSLGISGLTDTQYF	TGTGCCAGCAGCTTAGGTATTAGCGGGTTAACAGATACGCAGTATTTT
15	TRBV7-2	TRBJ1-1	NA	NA	CASSRLGGGNTEAFF	TGTGCCAGCAGCCGGTTAGGGGGGGGGAACACTGAAGCTTTCTTT
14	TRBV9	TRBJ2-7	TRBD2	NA	CASSLSGSAYEQYF	TGTGCCAGCAGTCTTAGCGGGAGTGCCTACGAGCAGTACTTC